Given below is one T cell receptor (beta chain) in context. Which antigen it targets is not known. Qualities for individual bases were not recorded, and no much larger clone is one base off. RNA was extracted with the RNeasy kit and 0.5 to 1 ug was reverse transcribed using random hexamers. The immunoSEQ multiplex PCR assay, which covers 54 Vbeta and 13 Jbeta segments, was used to amplify TCR beta CDR3 regions. PCR amplification bias was corrected using a synthetic template baseline for primer optimization and computational correction. The study's own analysis went as follows. Reads were annotated to V, D and J genes per IMGT and analyzed with immunoSEQ Analyzer, keeping only productive sequences. Clonality was calculated as one minus the Shannon entropy normalized by log2 of the number of productive unique sequences. Public and private clones were assessed among the 100 most prevalent clones of each patient and control. A clone was defined as Susac-specific if it was absent from the healthy and MS cohorts, from 1052 published viral clones and from other ImmuneACCESS disease sequences. TCRdb applied fastp at Q25 and MiXCR to the public reads, then kept only in-frame beta chains. Every entry covers one CDR3 protein and lists the most common genes and DNA from its rows. TCRdb, not the original authors, processed these V and J calls. The sample records 200,000 to 250,000 distinct CDR3 sequences, more than 85% of which are singletons. The top ten hold approximately 0.13% of the sample.

This sample was included in a study of CD8 T cells in Susac syndrome (dated by TCRdb to the late 2010s). For context, the study as a whole: Repertoire sequencing was used to test whether CD8+ T cell activation and differentiation in Susac syndrome was antigen driven. The clonality of the CD8+ T cell repertoire was compared across 12 healthy donors, about 14 Susac syndrome patients and 15 multiple sclerosis patients. The investigation overall reported the following: The number of individuals in the TCR sequencing and HLA analysis was recognized as being relatively small.

Including cysteine and phenylalanine, the CDR3 has 20 amino acids. Only the CDR3 DNA stays, 60 bases, in frame from base 1. CDR1 and CDR2, per the germline V gene (reference sequence), are MNHEY and SMNVEV. V was cut back by 7 bases and J by 4 bases, leaving a gap of 32 bases between them. Peripheral blood CD8+ and CD4+ T cells from healthy donors, Susac syndrome patients and multiple sclerosis patients were profiled by high-throughput TCR beta sequencing. Multiple sclerosis controls were treatment-naive patients with stable or active relapsing-remitting disease fulfilling revised McDonald criteria. Bulk CD8+ and CD4+ T cells were purified magnetically by negative isolation, whereas CD8+ TEMRA cells were enriched by FACS. Blood was drawn into EDTA tubes, processed within 24 hours, and PBMCs were isolated by density gradient centrifugation. PBMCs destined for TCR sequencing were cryopreserved in liquid nitrogen and later thawed in a 37 °C water bath. A purity of at least 90% was achieved for sorted or isolated CD4+, CD8+ and CD8+ TEMRA cells.

Input material: CD8+ T cells from PBMCs. The chain uses TRBV27 and TRBJ1-5, with the D segment identity uncertain. The receptor comes from a human donor with multiple sclerosis. The nucleotide sequence reads TGTGCCAGCAAAGAAGAGGAGCAGGTTGTCGCCTCGTGTCGAAATCAGCCCCAGCATTTT. Its coded protein is CASKEEEQVVASCRNQPQHF.